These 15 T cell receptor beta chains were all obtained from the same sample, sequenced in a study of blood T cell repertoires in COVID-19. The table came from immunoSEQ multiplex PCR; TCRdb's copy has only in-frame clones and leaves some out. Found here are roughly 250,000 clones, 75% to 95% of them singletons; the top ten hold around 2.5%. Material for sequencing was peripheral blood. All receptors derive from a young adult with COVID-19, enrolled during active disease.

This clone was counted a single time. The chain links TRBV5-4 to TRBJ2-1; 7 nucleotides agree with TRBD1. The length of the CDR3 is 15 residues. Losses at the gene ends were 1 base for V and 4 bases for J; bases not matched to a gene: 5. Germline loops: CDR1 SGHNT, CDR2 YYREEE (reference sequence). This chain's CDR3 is CASSLRGTVYNEQFF. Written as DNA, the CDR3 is TGTGCCAGCAGCTTGCGTGGGACAGTTTACAATGAGCAGTTCTTC.

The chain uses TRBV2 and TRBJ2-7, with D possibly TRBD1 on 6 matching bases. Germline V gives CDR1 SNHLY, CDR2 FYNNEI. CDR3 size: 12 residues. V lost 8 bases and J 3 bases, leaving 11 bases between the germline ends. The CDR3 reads CASGTSYYEQYF. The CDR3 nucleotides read TGTGCCAGCGGGACATCATACTACGAGCAGTACTTC.

CDR3 bases: TGTGCCAGCAGGCCCCGGGATGTGGGTGAAAAACTGTTTTTT. Translation gives CASRPRDVGEKLFF. This chain uses TRBV7-6 with TRBJ1-4; D remains unclear. The V gene's germline CDR1 is SGHVS and CDR2 FNYEAQ. This CDR3 contains 14 residues. V was shortened by 6 bases and J by 7 bases, with 15 bases between the two germline ends.

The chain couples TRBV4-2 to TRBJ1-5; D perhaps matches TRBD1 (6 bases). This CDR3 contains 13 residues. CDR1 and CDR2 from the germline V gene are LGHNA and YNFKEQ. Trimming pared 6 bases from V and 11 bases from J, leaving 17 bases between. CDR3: CASRGGAGRTQHF. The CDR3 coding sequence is TGTGCCAGCAGAGGGGGGGCTGGCAGAACCCAGCATTTT.

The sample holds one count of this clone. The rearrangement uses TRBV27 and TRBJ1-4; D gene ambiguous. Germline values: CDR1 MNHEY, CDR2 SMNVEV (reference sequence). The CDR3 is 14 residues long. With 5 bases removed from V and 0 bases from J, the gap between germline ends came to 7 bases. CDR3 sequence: CASSLRSTNEKLFF. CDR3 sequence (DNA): TGTGCCAGCAGTCTACGATCAACTAATGAAAAACTGTTTTTT.

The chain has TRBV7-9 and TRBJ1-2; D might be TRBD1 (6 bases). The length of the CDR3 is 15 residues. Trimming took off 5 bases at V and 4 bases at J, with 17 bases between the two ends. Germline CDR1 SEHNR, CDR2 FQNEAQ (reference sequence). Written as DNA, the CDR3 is TGTGCCAGCAGCCCGGTTGGGGGCTGGGGCTATGGCTACACCTTC. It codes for CASSPVGGWGYGYTF.

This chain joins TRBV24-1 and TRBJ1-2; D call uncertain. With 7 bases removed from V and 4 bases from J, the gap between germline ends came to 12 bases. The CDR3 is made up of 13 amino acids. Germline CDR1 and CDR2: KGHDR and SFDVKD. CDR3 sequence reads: CATSSPTGYGYTF. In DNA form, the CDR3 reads TGTGCCACCAGCTCGCCTACGGGCTATGGCTACACCTTC.

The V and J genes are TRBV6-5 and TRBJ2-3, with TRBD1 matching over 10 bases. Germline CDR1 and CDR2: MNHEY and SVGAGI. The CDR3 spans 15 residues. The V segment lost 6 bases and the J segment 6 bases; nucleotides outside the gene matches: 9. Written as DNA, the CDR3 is TGTGCCAGCAGAGACCGGGACAGGGGATCGGATACGCAGTATTTT. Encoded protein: CASRDRDRGSDTQYF.

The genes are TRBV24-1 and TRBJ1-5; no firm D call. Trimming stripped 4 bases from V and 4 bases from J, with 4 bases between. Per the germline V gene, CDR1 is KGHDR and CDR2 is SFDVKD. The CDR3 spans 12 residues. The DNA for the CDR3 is TGTGCCACCAGTGACCAAAATCAGCCCCAGCATTTT. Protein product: CATSDQNQPQHF.

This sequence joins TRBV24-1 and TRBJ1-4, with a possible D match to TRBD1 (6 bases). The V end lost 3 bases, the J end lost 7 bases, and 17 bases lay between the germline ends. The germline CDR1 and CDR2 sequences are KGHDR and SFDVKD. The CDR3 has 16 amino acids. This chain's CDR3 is CATSDPGRGGSEKLFF. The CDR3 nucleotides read TGTGCCACCAGTGATCCAGGTCGGGGGGGCTCTGAAAAACTGTTTTTT.

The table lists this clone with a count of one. CDR3 sequence: CASSLSGGSGEQFF. DNA for the CDR3: TGTGCCAGCAGCTTATCGGGAGGCTCGGGGGAGCAGTTCTTC. The V gene is TRBV5-4, the J gene TRBJ2-1; 7 bases fit TRBD2. V was pared by 2 bases and J by 10 bases, with 9 bases of the junction left unmatched. CDR3 length: 14 amino acids. CDR1 SGHNT and CDR2 YYREEE come from the germline V gene (reference sequence). The full variable domain, completed using reference TRBV5-4 and TRBJ2-1, is ETGVTQSPTHLIKTRGQQVTLRCSSQSGHNTVSWYQQALGQGPQFIFQYYREEENGRGNFPPRFSGLQFPNYSSELNVNALELDDSALYLCASSLSGGSGEQFFGPGTRLTVL.

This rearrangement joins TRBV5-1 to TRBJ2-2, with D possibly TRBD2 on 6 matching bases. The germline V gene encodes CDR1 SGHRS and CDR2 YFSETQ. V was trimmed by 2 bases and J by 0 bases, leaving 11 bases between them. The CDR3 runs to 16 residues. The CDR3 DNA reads TGCGCCAGCAGCTTATTGCTAGCGACGAACACCGGGGAGCTGTTTTTT. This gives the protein CASSLLLATNTGELFF.

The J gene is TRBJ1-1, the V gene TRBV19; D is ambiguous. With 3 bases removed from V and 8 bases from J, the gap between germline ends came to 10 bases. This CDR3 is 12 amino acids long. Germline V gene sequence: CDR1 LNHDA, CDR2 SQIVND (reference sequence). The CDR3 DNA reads TGTGCCAGTAGTATTATCTCTTCGGAAGCTTTCTTT. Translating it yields CASSIISSEAFF. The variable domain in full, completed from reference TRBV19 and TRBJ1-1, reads DGGITQSPKYLFRKEGQNVTLSCEQNLNHDAMYWYRQDPGQGLRLIYYSQIVNDFQKGDIAEGYSVSREKKESFPLTVTSAQKNPTAFYLCASSIISSEAFFGQGTRLTVV.

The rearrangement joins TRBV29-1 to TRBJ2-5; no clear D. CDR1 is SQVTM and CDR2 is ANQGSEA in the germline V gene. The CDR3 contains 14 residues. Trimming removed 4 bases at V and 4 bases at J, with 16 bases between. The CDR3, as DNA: TGCAGCGTTGCTAATTCCCTAGTAGGAGAGACCCAGTACTTC. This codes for CSVANSLVGETQYF.

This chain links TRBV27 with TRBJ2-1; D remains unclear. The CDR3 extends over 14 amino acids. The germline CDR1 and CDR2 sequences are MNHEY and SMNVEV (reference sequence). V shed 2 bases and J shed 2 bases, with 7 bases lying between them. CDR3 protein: CASSLGLPYNEQFF. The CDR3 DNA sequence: TGTGCCAGCAGTTTAGGCCTGCCCTACAATGAGCAGTTCTTC.